These T cell receptor beta chains were read from a single sample in a study of blood T cell repertoires in COVID-19. Sequencing was performed with immunoSEQ multiplex PCR; in TCRdb, only in-frame clones are kept and a portion is missing. The data show fewer than 110,000 clones, with approximately 88% seen just once and around 4.2% held by the top ten. What was sequenced was peripheral blood. The origin of the receptors is a human donor in a cohort sampled during active COVID-19. Both conserved end residues are part of each CDR3. The D gene is left open where the match is weak.

v_gene: TRBV10-3; d_gene: TRBD1; j_gene: TRBJ2-6; CDR3nt: TGTGCCATCAGTGCGACAGGGGGCTCTGGGGCCAACGTCCTGACTTTC; CDR3aa: CAISATGGSGANVLTF
v_gene: TRBV19; d_gene: TRBD2; j_gene: TRBJ2-5; CDR3nt: TGTGCCAGTAGCCGTATGGGACTAGGCGAAGAGACCCAGTACTTC; CDR3aa: CASSRMGLGEETQYF
v_gene: TRBV18; d_gene: TRBD1; j_gene: TRBJ1-2; CDR3nt: TGTGCCAGCTCACCGGACGGACAGGGGTACTATGGCTACACCTTC; CDR3aa: CASSPDGQGYYGYTF
v_gene: TRBV5-5; d_gene: TRBD1; j_gene: TRBJ1-5; CDR3nt: TGTGCCAGCAGCTTGGGCCAGGGGGTCAGCAATCAGCCCCAGCATTTT; CDR3aa: CASSLGQGVSNQPQHF
v_gene: TRBV20-1; d_gene: NA; j_gene: TRBJ2-3; CDR3nt: TGCAGTGCCGATCGAGAGGATACGCAGTATTTT; CDR3aa: CSADREDTQYF
v_gene: TRBV18; d_gene: TRBD1; j_gene: TRBJ1-1; CDR3nt: TGTGCCAGCTCACTCGCCCGGACAGGGAAGAACACTGAAGCTTTCTTT; CDR3aa: CASSLARTGKNTEAFF
v_gene: TRBV5-4; d_gene: NA; j_gene: TRBJ2-5; CDR3nt: TGTGCCAGCAGCCCTTTAGGGGAAGAGACCCAGTACTTC; CDR3aa: CASSPLGEETQYF
v_gene: TRBV5-1; d_gene: TRBD2; j_gene: TRBJ2-3; CDR3nt: TGCGCCAGCAGCGGACCTAGCGGGACAGATACGCAGTATTTT; CDR3aa: CASSGPSGTDTQYF
v_gene: TRBV5-1; d_gene: TRBD2; j_gene: TRBJ2-7; CDR3nt: TGCGCCAGCAGGTGGACTAGCGGCGGGGACTACGAGCAGTACTTC; CDR3aa: CASRWTSGGDYEQYF
v_gene: TRBV9; d_gene: TRBD1; j_gene: TRBJ1-3; CDR3nt: TGTGCCAGCAGCGAATTACCGGGACAGGGGGCTGGAAACACCATATATTTT; CDR3aa: CASSELPGQGAGNTIYF